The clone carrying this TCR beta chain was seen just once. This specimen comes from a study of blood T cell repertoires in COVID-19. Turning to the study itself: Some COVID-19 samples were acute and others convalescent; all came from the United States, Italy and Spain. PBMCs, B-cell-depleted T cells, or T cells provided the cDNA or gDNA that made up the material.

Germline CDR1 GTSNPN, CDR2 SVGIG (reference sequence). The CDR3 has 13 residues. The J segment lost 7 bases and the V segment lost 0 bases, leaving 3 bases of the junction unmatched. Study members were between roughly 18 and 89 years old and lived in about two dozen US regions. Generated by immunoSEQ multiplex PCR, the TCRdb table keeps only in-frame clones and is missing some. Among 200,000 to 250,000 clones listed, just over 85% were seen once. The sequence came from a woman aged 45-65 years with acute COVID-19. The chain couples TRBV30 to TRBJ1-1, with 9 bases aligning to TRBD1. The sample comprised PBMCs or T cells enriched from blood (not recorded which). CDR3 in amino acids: CAWSVQGASEAFF. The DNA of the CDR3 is TGTGCCTGGAGTGTACAGGGGGCAAGTGAAGCTTTCTTT.